A selection of T cell receptor beta chains follows, all from one sample in a study of T-cell memory formation after mild COVID-19. TCRdb re-called the 5' RACE reads through MiXCR, storing one row per CDR3 protein. Altogether 65,000 to 90,000 distinct CDR3 sequences are present, approximately 15% being singletons, with the ten largest covering 25% to 35%. Material for sequencing was PBMCs or a T cell subset sorted from them (not recorded which). These receptors all stem from an adult woman who had mild COVID-19 (a few samples of this study predate the infection). Cell type and time point are not known. Each CDR3 is given with its conserved first and last residue. Fields, in order: D gene, V gene, clone size, J gene, CDR3 protein, CDR3 DNA. The D gene is left open where the match is weak. Clone sizes are given selectively: once, few, many, or a class where the clone is expanded.

.	TRBV7-6	few	TRBJ2-7	CASSLSPRTSYEQYF	TGTGCCAGCAGCTTATCCCCACGGACCTCCTACGAGCAGTACTTC
TRBD2	TRBV10-3	.	TRBJ2-2	CAISRLAGDAGELFF	TGTGCCATCAGTAGACTAGCGGGAGACGCCGGGGAGCTGTTTTTT
.	TRBV12-3/TRBV12-4	.	TRBJ1-2	CASTPPANYGYTF	TGTGCCAGCACCCCCCCCGCTAACTATGGCTACACCTTC
.	TRBV24-1	.	TRBJ2-7	CATKRTSYEQYF	TGTGCCACCAAGAGGACCTCCTACGAGCAGTACTTC
.	TRBV7-3	few	TRBJ2-3	CASSLGALDTQYF	TGTGCCAGCAGCTTAGGCGCATTGGATACGCAGTATTTT
.	TRBV7-8	few	TRBJ2-2	CASSLVFSGELFF	TGTGCCAGCAGCTTAGTATTTTCCGGGGAGCTGTTTTTT
.	TRBV12-3/TRBV12-4	few	TRBJ2-4	CASSLLAKNIQYF	TGTGCCAGCAGTTTGCTAGCCAAAAACATTCAGTACTTC
.	TRBV7-9	.	TRBJ2-7	CPSSLAQVGLSPYEQYF	TGTCCCAGCAGCTTGGCGCAGGTGGGATTGTCGCCTTACGAGCAGTACTTC
.	TRBV9	.	TRBJ2-6	CASSGSGANVLTF	TGTGCCAGCAGTGGCTCTGGGGCCAACGTCCTGACTTTC
TRBD2	TRBV20-1	few	TRBJ2-3	CSARDPDSGRMSDTQYF	TGCAGTGCTAGAGATCCGGACAGCGGGAGGATGTCAGATACGCAGTATTTT
.	TRBV29-1	few	TRBJ2-1	CSVEKRSSYNEQFF	TGCAGCGTTGAAAAGCGATCCTCCTACAATGAGCAGTTCTTC
.	TRBV7-6	.	TRBJ2-7	CASSLEADGSYEQYF	TGTGCCAGCAGCTTAGAAGCGGATGGCTCCTACGAGCAGTACTTC
.	TRBV7-8	.	TRBJ1-1	CASSYVGTASPGLGTEAFF	TGTGCCAGCAGCTACGTAGGAACCGCTAGCCCGGGTTTGGGTACTGAAGCTTTCTTT
.	TRBV7-3	.	TRBJ2-1	CASSLTLATESSYNEQFF	TGTGCCAGCAGCTTAACTCTCGCAACTGAGAGCTCCTACAATGAGCAGTTCTTC
.	TRBV4-1	few	TRBJ1-5	CASSQVGSQPQHF	TGCGCCAGCAGCCAAGTTGGCTCTCAGCCCCAGCATTTT
.	TRBV11-3	few	TRBJ2-4	CASSRNQGSGQYF	TGTGCCAGCAGCAGAAACCAGGGGTCGGGTCAGTACTTC
.	TRBV15	few	TRBJ2-6	CATSSLMATVSGANVLTF	TGTGCCACCAGCAGCCTAATGGCGACAGTCTCTGGGGCCAACGTCCTGACTTTC
.	TRBV20-1	few	TRBJ1-4	CSARDWEGSATNEKLFF	TGCAGTGCTAGAGATTGGGAGGGGAGTGCAACTAATGAAAAACTGTTTTTT
TRBD1	TRBV12-3/TRBV12-4	few	TRBJ1-2	CASIRPGQGFVIYGYTF	TGTGCCAGCATCCGACCGGGACAGGGGTTCGTTATCTATGGCTACACCTTC
.	TRBV19	.	TRBJ1-1	CASLKNRPPRDDTEAFF	TGTGCCAGCTTGAAAAACCGACCCCCTAGGGACGACACTGAAGCTTTCTTT
TRBD1	TRBV29-1	many	TRBJ2-1	CSVAGQASSYNEQFF	TGCAGCGTTGCGGGACAGGCGAGCTCCTACAATGAGCAGTTCTTC
.	TRBV20-1	.	TRBJ2-2	CSATPDYANTGELFF	TGCAGTGCTACCCCGGACTACGCGAACACCGGGGAGCTGTTTTTT